The 18 T cell receptor beta chains reported below all come from one sample, sequenced in a study of early T cells in non-severe SARS-CoV-2 infection. From the 5' RACE reads, TCRdb called clonotypes with MiXCR, one entry per CDR3 protein. The sample contains about 52,000 distinct CDR3 sequences, more than 9% of which appear only once. The specimen sequenced was whole blood. These receptors all stem from an adult who was a healthcare worker with PCR-confirmed SARS-CoV-2 infection or an uninfected control (not recorded which).

V gene TRBV28 combines with J gene TRBJ2-7; D is ambiguous. The CDR3 runs 13 residues. The germline CDR1 and CDR2 sequences are MDHEN and SYDVKM. Trimming removed 3 bases from V and 3 bases from J, with 9 bases in between. The CDR3 region has the DNA TGTGCCAGCAGTTTGGTGGGTTTCTACGAGCAGTACTTC. Translation gives CASSLVGFYEQYF.

This clonotype was seen only a few times. The chain couples TRBV11-2 to TRBJ2-7, with 9 bases that match TRBD1. CDR3 size: 15 residues. The ends lost 6 bases at V and 3 bases at J; junction bases unmatched: 9. CDR1 is SGHAT and CDR2 is FQNNGV in the germline V gene. CDR3 sequence reads: CASRRPGQGFYEQYF. The CDR3 region has the DNA TGTGCCAGCAGACGCCCGGGACAGGGTTTCTACGAGCAGTACTTC.

This rearrangement joins TRBV28 to TRBJ2-7, with TRBD1 matching 11 bases. The CDR3 is made up of 14 amino acids. J gave up 4 bases and V 4 bases, and 3 bases lay outside the gene matches. CDR1 is MDHEN and CDR2 is SYDVKM in the germline V gene. The CDR3 sequence: CASSWTGGEYEQYF. The CDR3 region has the DNA TGTGCCAGCAGTTGGACAGGGGGCGAGTACGAGCAGTACTTC.

The chain employs TRBV27 and TRBJ1-4; the D is unclear. Germline CDR1 is MNHEY and CDR2 is SMNVEV (reference sequence). There are 15 residues in the CDR3. V lost 5 bases and J lost 7, with 17 bases in between. The CDR3 region is CASSPRRELSEKLFF. The CDR3 region has the DNA TGTGCCAGCAGTCCCCGACGGGAGTTGAGTGAAAAACTGTTTTTT.

This clonotype was seen many times. The chain employs TRBV12-3 or TRBV12-4 and TRBJ1-3, with a possible D match to TRBD1 (6 bases). CDR3 size: 14 residues. Trimming cost V 7 bases and J 4 bases, with 14 bases left between them. The CDR3 protein is CASMLRDTGNTIYF. CDR3 nucleotide sequence: TGTGCCAGCATGCTCCGGGACACCGGAAACACCATATATTTT.

This clonotype appeared a few times. The chain has TRBV4-2 and TRBJ2-7; 9 positions agree with TRBD2. Germline CDR1 reads LGHNA; CDR2 reads YNFKEQ. V lost 3 bases, J lost 6 bases, and 24 bases stayed unmatched. The CDR3 totals 20 residues. CDR3: CASSQEFRQGRDSGSIEQYF. The CDR3 DNA is TGTGCCAGCAGCCAGGAATTCCGCCAGGGAAGGGATAGCGGGAGTATCGAGCAGTACTTC.

The CDR3 protein is CASGLGETFTDTQYF. CDR3 DNA sequence: TGTGCCAGCGGTCTCGGGGAAACTTTCACAGATACGCAGTATTTT. The rearrangement links TRBV14 to TRBJ2-3; D perhaps matches TRBD2 (5 bases). CDR1 and CDR2 from the germline V gene are SGHDN and FVKESK. The CDR3 sequence is 15 residues long. Trimming shortened V by 8 bases and J by 2 bases, and 17 bases separated the two germline ends.

This clonotype was seen only a few times. The rearrangement uses TRBV18 and TRBJ2-3; 15 nucleotides line up with TRBD2. Germline lookup yields CDR1 KGHSH and CDR2 LQKENI. V lost 3 bases, J lost 2 bases, and 12 bases stayed unmatched. This CDR3 region has 20 residues. CDR3 DNA: TGTGCCAGCTCACCCTTCGGACTAGCGGGGGGGTCCACAATCACAGATACGCAGTATTTT. Its protein is CASSPFGLAGGSTITDTQYF. The full variable domain, in which reference TRBV18 and TRBJ2-3 provide the parts outside the CDR3, is NAGVMQNPRHLVRRRGQEARLRCSPMKGHSHVYWYRQLPEEGLKFMVYLQKENIIDESGMPKERFSAEFPKEGPSILRIQQVVRGDSAAYFCASSPFGLAGGSTITDTQYFGPGTRLTVL.

A few counts support this clonotype. The chain is built from TRBV18 and TRBJ1-4, with 7 bases fitting TRBD1. The J segment lost 5 bases and the V segment lost 5 bases, leaving 11 bases of the junction unmatched. Germline V gives CDR1 KGHSH, CDR2 LQKENI. CDR3 length: 16 residues. The CDR3 DNA follows: TGTGCCAGCTCATCCTCCGCTGGGACAGCCAATGAAAAACTGTTTTTT. Protein sequence: CASSSSAGTANEKLFF.

The rearrangement uses TRBV5-4 and TRBJ1-3; D gene unclear. The V and J ends lost 4 bases and 2 bases respectively, with 4 bases between them. There are 12 residues in the CDR3. Germline V CDR1 and CDR2: SGHNT, YYREEE (reference sequence). CDR3: CASSETGNTIYF. The CDR3 DNA follows: TGTGCCAGCAGCGAGACTGGAAACACCATATATTTT.

This clonotype was counted at least ten times. The CDR3 region has the DNA TGTGCCAGCAGCTTCCGCTCAGGTGGAGATACGCAGTATTTT. Translation gives CASSFRSGGDTQYF. The chain is built from TRBV5-6 and TRBJ2-3; no clear D. CDR3 length equals 14 residues. Germline CDR1 is SGHDT and CDR2 is YYEEEE. V was pared by 2 bases and J by 5 bases, with 12 bases between.

Concerning this clonotype itself: The junction does not match germline at one end; this may be a read error. This chain's CDR3 is CVSSYSQDRVFPTDTQYF. The CDR3 nucleotides read TGTGTCAGCAGTTACTCACAGGACAGGGTTTTCCCCACAGATACGCAGTATTTT. This chain uses TRBV6-2 or TRBV6-3 with TRBJ2-3, with 8 positions matching TRBD1. Germline V gene lookup returns CDR1 MNHEY and CDR2 SVGEGT. The CDR3 consists of 18 residues.

J is TRBJ1-1 and V is TRBV7-9, with a weak D call TRBD1 (6 bases). The V end lost 0 bases, the J end lost 9 bases, and 11 bases lay between the germline ends. CDR1 is SEHNR, CDR2 FQNEAQ, per germline (reference sequence). This CDR3 is 13 amino acids long. The CDR3 coding sequence is TGTGCCAGCAGCTTAGCTGGGGGCTTACAAGCTTTCTTT. It encodes CASSLAGGLQAFF.

This clonotype was seen ten or more times. This chain joins TRBV6-4 and TRBJ1-3; no clear D. This CDR3 has 15 residues. V lost 7 bases and J 0 bases, leaving 13 bases between the germline ends. Germline V lookup: CDR1 MRHNA, CDR2 SNTAGT. CDR3 loop: CASTQRPVSGNTIYF. For the CDR3, the DNA is TGTGCCAGCACTCAAAGACCGGTCTCTGGAAACACCATATATTTT.

This chain links TRBV27 with TRBJ2-1, with TRBD2 identical over 9 bases. Germline values: CDR1 MNHEY, CDR2 SMNVEV (reference sequence). V lost 5 bases and J lost 6; bases outside the gene matches: 8. The CDR3 loop spans 15 amino acids. Here the CDR3 reads CASSRPGTSRNEQFF. In nucleotides, the CDR3 is TGTGCCAGCAGTCGCCCCGGGACTAGCCGCAATGAGCAGTTCTTC.

This clonotype was recorded a few times. The V and J genes are TRBV3-1 and TRBJ2-1; 9 bases agree with TRBD1. The CDR3 runs 15 residues. Germline V gene lookup returns CDR1 LGHDT and CDR2 YNNKEL (reference sequence). V trimming: 0 bases; J trimming: 7 bases; junction bases outside the gene matches: 4. The DNA of the CDR3 is TGTGCCAGCAGCCAAGAGGGACAGGGTAGAAATGAGCAGTTCTTC. Protein: CASSQEGQGRNEQFF.

CDR3: CATSDLGGTDTQYF. In DNA, the CDR3 is TGTGCCACCAGTGATTTGGGGGGGACAGATACGCAGTATTTT. The J gene is TRBJ2-3, the V gene TRBV24-1, with a weak D call TRBD2 (6 bases). This CDR3 has 14 amino acids. Trimming shortened V by 0 bases and J by 3 bases, and 6 bases separated the two germline ends. Germline CDR1 reads KGHDR; CDR2 reads SFDVKD.

The chain links TRBV3-1 to TRBJ2-7, with D hard to call. The CDR3 runs to 13 residues. V shed 4 bases and J shed 3 bases, with 10 bases lying between them. The V gene's germline CDR1 is LGHDT and CDR2 YNNKEL (reference sequence). CDR3 region: CASSPSDFYEQYF. The DNA for the CDR3 is TGTGCCAGCAGCCCCAGCGATTTCTACGAGCAGTACTTC.